The next 5 T cell receptor beta chains were all read from a single sample in a study of cytomegalovirus exposure and HLA in healthy donors. PCR involved 60 Vbeta and 13 Jbeta primers. The data were produced by immunoSEQ multiplex PCR, yet TCRdb's version contains in-frame clones alone and is incomplete. The profile shows 110,000 to 150,000 clones, around three quarters of them singletons. Sequenced material: PBMCs. These receptors originate from an older woman in good health and CMV-seropositive.

The chain links TRBV19 to TRBJ1-1, with a tentative D call TRBD1 (6 bases). The CDR3 contains 16 residues. Germline CDR1 is LNHDA and CDR2 is SQIVND (reference sequence). The V and J ends lost 5 bases and 4 bases respectively, with 20 bases between them. The CDR3 DNA reads as TGTGCCAGTAGTCCTACACCCAGGGGTGGTGGCACTGAAGCTTTCTTT. Encoded protein: CASSPTPRGGGTEAFF. Looking up the rest from reference TRBV19 and TRBJ1-1 gives the full variable domain: DGGITQSPKYLFRKEGQNVTLSCEQNLNHDAMYWYRQDPGQGLRLIYYSQIVNDFQKGDIAEGYSVSREKKESFPLTVTSAQKNPTAFYLCASSPTPRGGGTEAFFGQGTRLTVV.

This chain joins TRBV19 and TRBJ1-1; D not resolved. CDR1 LNHDA and CDR2 SQIVND come from the germline V gene (reference sequence). The CDR3 runs 15 residues. Trimming took 4 bases from V and 4 from J, leaving 16 bases between them. The CDR3 coding sequence is TGTGCCAGTAGTAATGCCCTCGTCCAACTCACTGAAGCTTTCTTT. This translates into CASSNALVQLTEAFF.

The chain carries TRBV19 and TRBJ2-6; tentative D call: TRBD1 (5 bases). The length of the CDR3 is 13 residues. Germline CDR1 is LNHDA and CDR2 is SQIVND (reference sequence). Trimming shortened V by 9 bases and J by 4 bases, and 10 bases separated the two germline ends. For the CDR3, the DNA is TGTGCCAGCCAAAACAGGGGGGCCAACGTCCTGACTTTC. Its protein is CASQNRGANVLTF.

The CDR3 is CASSPLGLRGFQPQHF. The CDR3 DNA reads TGTGCCAGTAGTCCCCTCGGACTCAGGGGGTTTCAGCCCCAGCATTTT. The chain couples TRBV19 to TRBJ1-5, with TRBD1 matching 7 bases. Looked up from germline, CDR1 is LNHDA and CDR2 is SQIVND (reference sequence). The CDR3 loop spans 16 amino acids. V dropped 5 bases and J dropped 6; count of bases not matched to a gene: 13.

In its sample, this clone was seen once. The V call is TRBV2, the J call TRBJ2-7, with 14 bases lining up with TRBD2. Germline CDR1 SNHLY, CDR2 FYNNEI. J was trimmed by 5 bases and V by 6 bases; bases with no gene match: 6. The CDR3 length is 15 residues. The CDR3 region is CASSFGTSGSDEQYF. The CDR3 coding sequence is TGTGCCAGCAGCTTCGGGACTAGCGGGAGCGACGAGCAGTACTTC.